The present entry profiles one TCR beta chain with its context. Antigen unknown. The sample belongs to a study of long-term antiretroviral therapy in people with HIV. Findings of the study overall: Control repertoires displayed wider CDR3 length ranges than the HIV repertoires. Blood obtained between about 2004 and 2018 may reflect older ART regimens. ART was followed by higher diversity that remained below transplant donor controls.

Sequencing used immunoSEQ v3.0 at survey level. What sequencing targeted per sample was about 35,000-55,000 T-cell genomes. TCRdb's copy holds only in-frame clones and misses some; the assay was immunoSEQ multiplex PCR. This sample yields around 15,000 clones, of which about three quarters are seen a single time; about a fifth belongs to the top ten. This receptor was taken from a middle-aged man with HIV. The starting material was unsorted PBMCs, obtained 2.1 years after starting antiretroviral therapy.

The chain's CDR3 is CASSSVGGVTDTQYF. CDR3 nucleotide sequence: TGTGCCAGCAGCTCCGTCGGGGGCGTCACAGATACGCAGTATTTT. The rearrangement uses TRBV7-9 and TRBJ2-3; D is possibly TRBD1 or TRBD2 (6 bases each). In germline, CDR1 is SEHNR, CDR2 FQNEAQ (reference sequence). The CDR3 is 15 residues long. V was trimmed by 4 bases and J by 2 bases, leaving 13 bases between them.